This is a list of T cell receptor beta chains from one sample in a study of cytomegalovirus exposure and HLA in healthy donors. Data came from immunoSEQ multiplex PCR; TCRdb stores just in-frame clones and leaves some out. This repertoire includes 20,000 to 25,000 clones. The sequencing sample was made of PBMCs. The receptors were gathered from a man aged 55 to 70 in good health and CMV-seropositive. Each CDR3 is given with its conserved first and last residue. The D gene is left open where the match is weak.

j_gene: TRBJ1-5
v_gene: TRBV2
d_gene: .
CDR3aa: CASSERWAYQPQHF
CDR3nt: TGTGCCAGCAGTGAAAGGTGGGCGTATCAGCCCCAGCATTTT

j_gene: TRBJ1-2
v_gene: TRBV6-1
d_gene: .
CDR3aa: CASSERDNYYGYTF
CDR3nt: TGTGCCAGCAGTGAAAGGGACAACTACTATGGCTACACCTTC

j_gene: TRBJ1-1
v_gene: TRBV28
d_gene: .
CDR3aa: CAAGHRSTEAFF
CDR3nt: TGTGCAGCGGGACACAGGAGCACTGAAGCTTTCTTT

j_gene: TRBJ1-2
v_gene: TRBV10-1
d_gene: .
CDR3aa: CASSPGSAGDGYTF
CDR3nt: TGCGCCAGCTCGCCGGGATCTGCCGGCGATGGCTACACCTTC

j_gene: TRBJ2-5
v_gene: TRBV14
d_gene: .
CDR3aa: CASSLGPRETQYF
CDR3nt: TGTGCCAGCAGCCTGGGGCCAAGGGAGACCCAGTACTTC

j_gene: TRBJ2-3
v_gene: TRBV5-1
d_gene: .
CDR3aa: CASSVAYLGGGADTQYF
CDR3nt: TGCGCCAGCAGCGTTGCCTACTTAGGGGGGGGCGCAGATACGCAGTATTTT

j_gene: TRBJ2-2
v_gene: TRBV9
d_gene: TRBD2
CDR3aa: CASSVAWLGAGAGELFF
CDR3nt: TGTGCCAGCAGCGTAGCTTGGTTAGGAGCGGGAGCCGGGGAGCTGTTTTTT

j_gene: TRBJ2-1
v_gene: TRBV13
d_gene: TRBD2
CDR3aa: CASRKREPYNEQFF
CDR3nt: TGTGCCAGCCGTAAGCGGGAGCCCTACAATGAGCAGTTCTTC

j_gene: TRBJ2-7
v_gene: TRBV4-2
d_gene: .
CDR3aa: CASSLSNEQYF
CDR3nt: TGTGCCAGCAGCCTCTCTAACGAGCAGTACTTC

j_gene: TRBJ1-1
v_gene: TRBV19
d_gene: .
CDR3aa: CASSIQLSGTEAFF
CDR3nt: TGTGCCAGTAGTATTCAGCTTTCGGGGACTGAAGCTTTCTTT

j_gene: TRBJ2-2
v_gene: TRBV5-1
d_gene: TRBD1
CDR3aa: CASGTGETGELFF
CDR3nt: TGCGCCAGTGGGACAGGGGAAACCGGGGAGCTGTTTTTT

j_gene: TRBJ1-1
v_gene: TRBV19
d_gene: TRBD1
CDR3aa: CASSSLPRDRGFEAFF
CDR3nt: TGTGCCAGTAGTTCCCTTCCACGGGACAGAGGGTTTGAAGCTTTCTTT

j_gene: TRBJ1-5
v_gene: TRBV18
d_gene: .
CDR3aa: CASSPGRVDNQPQHF
CDR3nt: TGTGCCAGCTCACCCGGCAGGGTTGACAATCAGCCCCAGCATTTT

j_gene: TRBJ2-5
v_gene: TRBV4-1
d_gene: TRBD2
CDR3aa: CASSQEGLAGRGTQYF
CDR3nt: TGCGCCAGCAGCCAAGAGGGACTAGCGGGGAGGGGGACCCAGTACTTC